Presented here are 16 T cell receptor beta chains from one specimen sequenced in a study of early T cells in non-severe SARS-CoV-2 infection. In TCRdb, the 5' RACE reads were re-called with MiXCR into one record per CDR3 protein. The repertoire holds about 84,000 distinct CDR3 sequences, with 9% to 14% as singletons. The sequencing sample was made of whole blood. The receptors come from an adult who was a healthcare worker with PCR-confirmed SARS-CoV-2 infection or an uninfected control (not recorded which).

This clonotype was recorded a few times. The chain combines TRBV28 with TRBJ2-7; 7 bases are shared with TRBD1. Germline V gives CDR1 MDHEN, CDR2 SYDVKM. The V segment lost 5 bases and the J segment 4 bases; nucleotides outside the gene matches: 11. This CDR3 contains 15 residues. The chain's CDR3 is CASSTRDRSIYEQYF. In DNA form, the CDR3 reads TGTGCCAGCAGTACTAGGGACAGATCTATTTACGAGCAGTACTTC.

The CDR3 DNA reads TGTGCCAGCAGCCCCCCCAGGGGCGAGCAGTACTTC. This gives the protein CASSPPRGEQYF. The gene calls are TRBV7-2 and TRBJ2-7; D may be TRBD1 (6 bases). This CDR3 has 12 residues. Germline V gives CDR1 SGHTA, CDR2 FQGNSA. Trimming pared 5 bases from V and 6 bases from J, leaving 11 bases between.

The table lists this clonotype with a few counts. The chain's CDR3 is CSARRGHGMTGNYGYTF. As DNA, the CDR3 is TGCAGTGCTAGAAGGGGACACGGGATGACTGGGAACTATGGCTACACCTTC. The chain joins TRBV20-1 to TRBJ1-2, with TRBD1 as a possible D gene (6 bases). Germline values: CDR1 DFQATT, CDR2 SNEGSKA (reference sequence). The CDR3 runs 17 residues. Trimming shortened V by 2 bases and J by 2 bases, and 21 bases separated the two germline ends.

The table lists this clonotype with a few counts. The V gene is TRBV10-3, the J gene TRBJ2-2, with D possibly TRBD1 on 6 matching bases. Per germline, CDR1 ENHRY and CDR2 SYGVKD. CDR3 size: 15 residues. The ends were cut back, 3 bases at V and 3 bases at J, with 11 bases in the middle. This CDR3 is CAISESGQYTGELFF. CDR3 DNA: TGTGCCATCAGTGAAAGTGGACAGTACACCGGGGAGCTGTTTTTT.

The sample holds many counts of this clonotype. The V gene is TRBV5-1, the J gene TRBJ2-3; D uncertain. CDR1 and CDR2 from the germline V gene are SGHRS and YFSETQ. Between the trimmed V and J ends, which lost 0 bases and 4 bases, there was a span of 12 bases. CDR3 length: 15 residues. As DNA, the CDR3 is TGCGCCAGCAGCTTGGAGGGAATTGGCGCAGATACGCAGTATTTT. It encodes CASSLEGIGADTQYF.

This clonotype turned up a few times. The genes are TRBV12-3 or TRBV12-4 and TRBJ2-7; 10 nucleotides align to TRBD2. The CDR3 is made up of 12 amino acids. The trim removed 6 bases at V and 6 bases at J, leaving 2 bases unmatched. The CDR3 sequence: CASRSSGGEQYF. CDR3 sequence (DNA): TGTGCCAGCAGATCTAGCGGGGGCGAGCAGTACTTC.

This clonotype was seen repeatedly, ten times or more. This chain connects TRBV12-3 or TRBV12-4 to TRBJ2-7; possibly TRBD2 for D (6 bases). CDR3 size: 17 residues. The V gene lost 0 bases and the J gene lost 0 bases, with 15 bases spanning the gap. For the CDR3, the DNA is TGTGCCAGCAGTTTAGCCCCGGGACTGGGAAGCTCCTACGAGCAGTACTTC. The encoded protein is CASSLAPGLGSSYEQYF.

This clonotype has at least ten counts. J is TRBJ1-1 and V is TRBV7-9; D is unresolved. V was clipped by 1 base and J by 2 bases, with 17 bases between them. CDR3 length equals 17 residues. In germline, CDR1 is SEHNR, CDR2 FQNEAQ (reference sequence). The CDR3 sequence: CASSLGITTGTNTEAFF. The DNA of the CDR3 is TGTGCCAGCAGCTTAGGAATAACGACGGGCACAAACACTGAAGCTTTCTTT.

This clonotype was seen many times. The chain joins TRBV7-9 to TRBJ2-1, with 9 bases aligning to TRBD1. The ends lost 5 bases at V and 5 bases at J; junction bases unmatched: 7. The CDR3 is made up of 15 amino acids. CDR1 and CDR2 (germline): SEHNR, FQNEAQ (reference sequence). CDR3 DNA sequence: TGTGCCAGCAGCCAGAGGACAGGGGCGGACAATGAGCAGTTCTTC. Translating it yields CASSQRTGADNEQFF. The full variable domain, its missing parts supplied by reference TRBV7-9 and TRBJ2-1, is DTGVSQNPRHKITKRGQNVTFRCDPISEHNRLYWYRQTLGQGPEFLTYFQNEAQLEKSRLLSDRFSAERPKGSFSTLEIQRTEQGDSAMYLCASSQRTGADNEQFFGPGTRLTVL.

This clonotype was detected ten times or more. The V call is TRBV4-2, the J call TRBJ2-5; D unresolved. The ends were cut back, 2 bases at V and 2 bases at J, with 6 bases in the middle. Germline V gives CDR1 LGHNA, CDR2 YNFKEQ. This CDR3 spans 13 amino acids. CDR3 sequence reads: CASSQSWQETQYF. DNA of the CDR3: TGTGCCAGCAGCCAATCGTGGCAAGAGACCCAGTACTTC.

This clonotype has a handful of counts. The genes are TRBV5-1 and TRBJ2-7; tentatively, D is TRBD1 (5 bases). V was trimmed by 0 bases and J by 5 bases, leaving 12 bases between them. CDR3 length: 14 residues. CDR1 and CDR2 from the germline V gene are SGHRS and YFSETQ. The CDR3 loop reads CASSLETEEDEQYF. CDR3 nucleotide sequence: TGCGCCAGCAGCTTGGAGACAGAAGAGGACGAGCAGTACTTC.

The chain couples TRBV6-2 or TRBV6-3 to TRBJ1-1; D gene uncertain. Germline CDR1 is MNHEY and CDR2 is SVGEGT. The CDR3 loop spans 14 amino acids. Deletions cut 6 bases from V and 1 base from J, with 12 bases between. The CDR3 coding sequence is TGTGCCAGCAGCTATCATAGTCCGAACACTGAAGCTTTCTTT. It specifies CASSYHSPNTEAFF.

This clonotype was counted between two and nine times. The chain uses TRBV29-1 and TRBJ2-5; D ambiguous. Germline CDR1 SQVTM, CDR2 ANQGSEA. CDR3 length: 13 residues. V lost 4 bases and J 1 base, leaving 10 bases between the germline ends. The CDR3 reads CSVVMALQETQYF. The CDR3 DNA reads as TGCAGCGTTGTCATGGCACTCCAAGAGACCCAGTACTTC.

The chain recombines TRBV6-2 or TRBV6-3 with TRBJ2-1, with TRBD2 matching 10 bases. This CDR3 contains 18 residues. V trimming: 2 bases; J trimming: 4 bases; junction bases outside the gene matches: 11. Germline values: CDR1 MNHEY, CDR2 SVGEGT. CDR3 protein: CASSYPLLAGRVYNEQFF. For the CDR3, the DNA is TGTGCCAGCAGTTACCCCCTACTAGCGGGGAGGGTATACAATGAGCAGTTCTTC.

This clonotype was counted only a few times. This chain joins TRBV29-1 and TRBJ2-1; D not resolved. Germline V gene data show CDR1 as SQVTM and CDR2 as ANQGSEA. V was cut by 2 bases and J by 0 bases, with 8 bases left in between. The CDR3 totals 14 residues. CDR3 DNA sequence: TGCAGCGTTGAAACCGAGAGCTCCTACAATGAGCAGTTCTTC. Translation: CSVETESSYNEQFF.

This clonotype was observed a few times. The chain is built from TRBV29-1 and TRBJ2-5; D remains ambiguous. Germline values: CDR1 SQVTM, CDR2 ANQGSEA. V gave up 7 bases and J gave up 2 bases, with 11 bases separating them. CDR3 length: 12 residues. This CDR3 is CSGGRIQETQYF. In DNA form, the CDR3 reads TGCAGCGGTGGACGGATTCAAGAGACCCAGTACTTC.